The present T cell receptor (beta chain) was sequenced within a study of metastatic and nonmetastatic thyroid tumors. Study background: Repertoires were compared across blood and tumor or nodule tissue from malignant and benign thyroid patients.

Prior to thyroid surgery, none of the patients had received any treatment. In the authors' methods: Building a distant-metastasis classifier for papillary thyroid cancer drew on CDR3 differences across clinicopathological groups. TCRdb re-processed the PCR reads through MiXCR. The V and J calls were determined by TCRdb, not by the authors. This sample yields around 20,000 clones, of which about a third are seen a single time; 29% belongs to the top ten. The clonotype was recovered from a female donor with papillary thyroid cancer or a benign thyroid nodule (not recorded which). Some clones in this sample may be carry-over from other donors' samples. The sequenced sample was tumor tissue.

CDR3 DNA: TGCAGTGCTAGTCCCGATCCAGGGGGCGCGGCGAAGACCCAGTACTTC. Translated, it gives CSASPDPGGAAKTQYF. This chain joins TRBV20-1 and TRBJ2-5, with 8 positions matching TRBD1. CDR3 length: 16 amino acids. Unmatched junction bases numbered 15, after V lost 3 bases and J lost 6 bases. Germline V CDR1 and CDR2: DFQATT, SNEGSKA (reference sequence).